The next 24 T cell receptor beta chains were all read from a single sample in a study of blood T cell repertoires in COVID-19. Using immunoSEQ multiplex PCR, the repertoire was profiled, and TCRdb retains in-frame clones only, with some absent. The sample lists tens of thousands of clones, around 90% occurring once. Sequenced sample: peripheral blood. The source of these receptors is a woman at least 80 years old with acute or convalescent COVID-19.

The chain is built from TRBV7-2 and TRBJ1-3; 10 nucleotides match TRBD1. The CDR3 has 15 amino acids. The germline CDR1 and CDR2 sequences are SGHTA and FQGNSA. V trimming: 3 bases; J trimming: 2 bases; junction bases outside the gene matches: 1. In DNA, the CDR3 is TGTGCCAGCAGCTTGGGACAGGGGACTGGAAACACCATATATTTT. Protein product: CASSLGQGTGNTIYF.

The chain combines TRBV4-1 with TRBJ1-3; possibly TRBD1 for D (5 bases). V lost 0 bases to trimming and J lost 5 bases, with 14 bases between them. The CDR3 is made up of 16 amino acids. Per the germline V gene, CDR1 is MGHRA and CDR2 is YSYEKL. The CDR3 DNA reads TGCGCCAGCAGCCAAGATGGAACAGGTGTAAGAAACACCATATATTTT. Translation: CASSQDGTGVRNTIYF.

The V call is TRBV19, the J call TRBJ1-3; 7 bases align to TRBD1. V was pared by 7 bases and J by 6 bases, with 12 bases of the junction left unmatched. CDR1 and CDR2 (germline): LNHDA, SQIVND (reference sequence). The CDR3 is 15 amino acids. The chain's CDR3 is CASTPRRGLVNTIYF. CDR3 coding DNA: TGTGCCAGTACCCCTAGGAGGGGGCTAGTAAACACCATATATTTT.

The CDR3 sequence is CAWSLVVETQYF. The DNA for the CDR3 is TGTGCCTGGAGTCTTGTTGTGGAGACCCAGTACTTC. The rearrangement links TRBV30 to TRBJ2-5; D remains ambiguous. This CDR3 has 12 amino acids. CDR1 and CDR2 from the germline V gene are GTSNPN and SVGIG (reference sequence). V lost 2 bases, J lost 5 bases, and 9 bases lay in between.

This clone was seen just once. The V call is TRBV5-1, the J call TRBJ2-3, with 14 nucleotides matching TRBD2. The junction had 6 bases not matched to a gene; V was cut back by 4 bases and J by 2 bases. Germline V gene lookup returns CDR1 SGHRS and CDR2 YFSETQ. This CDR3 region has 17 residues. This CDR3 reads CASSPGLAGGNTDTQYF. Here the CDR3 DNA reads TGCGCCAGCAGCCCCGGACTAGCGGGGGGCAACACAGATACGCAGTATTTT.

CDR3 residues: CASRQNTDTQYF. The DNA of the CDR3 is TGTGCCAGCAGACAGAACACAGATACGCAGTATTTT. J is TRBJ2-3 and V is TRBV2; D call uncertain. CDR1 is SNHLY, CDR2 FYNNEI, per germline. Deletions cut 6 bases from V and 2 bases from J, with 6 bases between. The length of the CDR3 is 12 residues.

The chain links TRBV5-1 to TRBJ2-7; 7 bases line up with TRBD1. CDR3 length: 14 amino acids. J gave up 0 bases and V 6 bases, and 6 bases lay outside the gene matches. Germline V gene lookup returns CDR1 SGHRS and CDR2 YFSETQ. CDR3 coding DNA: TGCGCCAGCATCGAGACAGGGTTCTCCTACGAGCAGTACTTC. Its translation is CASIETGFSYEQYF.

CDR3 residues: CASSTLVGPRLNKETQYF. CDR3 DNA: TGTGCCAGCAGTACCTTGGTGGGTCCCAGGCTTAATAAAGAGACCCAGTACTTC. The J gene is TRBJ2-5, the V gene TRBV27; D uncertain. There are 18 residues in the CDR3. Germline CDR1 reads MNHEY; CDR2 reads SMNVEV (reference sequence). Trimming cost V 5 bases and J 3 bases, with 25 bases left between them.

V usage is TRBV2 and J usage is TRBJ1-2; perhaps TRBD1 as D (5 bases). The germline CDR1 and CDR2 sequences are SNHLY and FYNNEI. Deletions cut 5 bases from V and 5 bases from J, with 18 bases between. CDR3 size: 15 residues. The CDR3, as DNA: TGTGCCAGCAGTTCGGACGGAGGGGTTGGGTATGGCTACACCTTC. It specifies CASSSDGGVGYGYTF.

The chain uses TRBV11-1 and TRBJ1-6; 7 positions agree with TRBD1. Germline V gene sequence: CDR1 SGHAT, CDR2 FQDESV (reference sequence). V gave up 3 bases and J gave up 7 bases; unmatched junction bases: 3. The CDR3 contains 14 residues. CDR3 amino acids: CASSFGTVNSPLHF. The CDR3 DNA is TGTGCCAGCAGCTTCGGGACAGTAAATTCACCCCTCCACTTT. The complete variable domain, with remaining parts taken from reference TRBV11-1 and TRBJ1-6, reads EAEVAQSPRYKITEKSQAVAFWCDPISGHATLYWYRQILGQGPELLVQFQDESVVDDSQLPKDRFSAERLKGVDSTLKIQPAELGDSAMYLCASSFGTVNSPLHFGNGTRLTVT.

CDR3 sequence (DNA): TGTGCCAGCAGTGCCCCCGTCAGGGGGTACAACAATGAGCAGTTCTTC. Protein: CASSAPVRGYNNEQFF. The rearrangement joins TRBV6-1 to TRBJ2-1; 7 positions agree with TRBD1. The CDR3 spans 16 residues. J lost 5 bases, V lost 4 bases, and 11 bases had no gene match. Germline V gene lookup returns CDR1 MNHNS and CDR2 SASEGT.

The V and J genes are TRBV5-1 and TRBJ2-5, with 9 bases fitting TRBD1. The CDR3 loop spans 14 amino acids. The germline CDR1 and CDR2 sequences are SGHRS and YFSETQ. V dropped 4 bases and J dropped 3; count of bases not matched to a gene: 4. This chain's CDR3 is CASSAGTGKETQYF. For the CDR3, the DNA is TGCGCCAGCAGCGCCGGGACAGGGAAAGAGACCCAGTACTTC.

This clone was detected only a few times. The CDR3 loop reads CATRTGGGTDTQYF. The CDR3 DNA sequence: TGTGCCACAAGGACGGGGGGGGGCACAGATACGCAGTATTTT. The genes are TRBV10-3 and TRBJ2-3; 8 bases agree with TRBD2. The germline V gene has CDR1 ENHRY and CDR2 SYGVKD. Unmatched junction bases numbered 7, after V lost 10 bases and J lost 1 base. The CDR3 sequence is 14 residues long.

The sample holds one count of this clone. The V and J genes are TRBV29-1 and TRBJ1-2; D gene unclear. The germline gives CDR1 SQVTM, CDR2 ANQGSEA. The CDR3 has 11 amino acids. Trimming left V 1 base short and J 6 bases short, with 6 bases between. The CDR3 is CSVEGLNGYTF. Here the CDR3 DNA reads TGCAGCGTTGAAGGGCTTAATGGCTACACCTTC.

The chain carries TRBV5-4 and TRBJ2-3; 13 bases align to TRBD2. Germline lookup yields CDR1 SGHNT and CDR2 YYREEE (reference sequence). This CDR3 contains 18 residues. With 4 bases clipped from V and 0 bases from J, the junction kept 8 bases outside the gene matches. The CDR3 region is CASSIPGLAGFSTDTQYF. For the CDR3, the DNA is TGTGCCAGCAGCATCCCGGGACTAGCGGGGTTCAGCACAGATACGCAGTATTTT.

J is TRBJ2-2 and V is TRBV19, with D unresolved. The V end was cut by 5 bases, the J end by 1 base, with 2 bases between. The germline V gene encodes CDR1 LNHDA and CDR2 SQIVND (reference sequence). The CDR3 length is 12 residues. The CDR3 DNA is TGTGCCAGTAGTCGGAACACCGGGGAGCTGTTTTTT. Translated: CASSRNTGELFF.

The rearrangement links TRBV30 to TRBJ2-7, with 12 positions matching TRBD2. Germline V lookup: CDR1 GTSNPN, CDR2 SVGIG (reference sequence). V gave up 4 bases and J gave up 7 bases; unmatched junction bases: 5. The CDR3 totals 13 residues. The CDR3 region has the DNA TGTGCCTGGACCCCCGGACTAGCGGGGGAGCAGTACTTC. Encoded protein: CAWTPGLAGEQYF.

This clone was seen a handful of times. The chain joins TRBV6-5 to TRBJ2-7; 8 nucleotides line up with TRBD1. J lost 0 bases, V lost 6 bases, and 7 bases had no gene match. Per the germline V gene, CDR1 is MNHEY and CDR2 is SVGAGI. The CDR3 has 15 residues. CDR3 DNA sequence: TGTGCCAGCAGACGCGACAGGGGACCCTCCTACGAGCAGTACTTC. Protein sequence: CASRRDRGPSYEQYF.

The chain employs TRBV7-9 and TRBJ2-7; D not certain. This CDR3 comprises 12 residues. Trimming pared 3 bases from V and 2 bases from J, leaving 5 bases between. The germline V gene has CDR1 SEHNR and CDR2 FQNEAQ (reference sequence). The CDR3 spells CASSFSAYEQYF. CDR3 bases: TGTGCCAGCAGCTTCTCGGCCTACGAGCAGTACTTC.

The CDR3 spells CASSVDSVNTEAFF. CDR3 DNA: TGTGCCAGCAGCGTCGACTCCGTGAACACTGAAGCTTTCTTT. The V and J genes are TRBV9 and TRBJ1-1; D uncertain. Germline V CDR1 and CDR2: SGDLS, YYNGEE. The V end lost 2 bases, the J end lost 0 bases, and 8 bases lay between the germline ends. The CDR3 sequence is 14 residues long.

V is TRBV30 and J is TRBJ1-5; TRBD1 might be the D (6 bases). The V and J ends lost 3 bases and 1 base respectively, with 10 bases between them. The germline CDR1 and CDR2 sequences are GTSNPN and SVGIG (reference sequence). CDR3 length equals 14 residues. The CDR3 sequence is CAWSDGQSNQPQHF. CDR3 nucleotide sequence: TGTGCCTGGAGCGACGGACAGAGCAATCAGCCCCAGCATTTT.

The V and J genes are TRBV18 and TRBJ1-4; 9 bases agree with TRBD1. The length of the CDR3 is 15 residues. The germline V gene has CDR1 KGHSH and CDR2 LQKENI. After removal of 3 bases from V and 8 bases from J, the junction contained 7 bases not matched to a gene. The CDR3 nucleotides read TGTGCCAGCTCACCTAGGACAGGGGAGGCCGAAAAACTGTTTTTT. This translates into CASSPRTGEAEKLFF. The full variable domain, completed using reference TRBV18 and TRBJ1-4, is NAGVMQNPRHLVRRRGQEARLRCSPMKGHSHVYWYRQLPEEGLKFMVYLQKENIIDESGMPKERFSAEFPKEGPSILRIQQVVRGDSAAYFCASSPRTGEAEKLFFGSGTQLSVL.

Remarks on this clone: The identical CDR3 is also encoded by other nucleotide sequences in the sample. The chain carries TRBV18 and TRBJ2-1; a possible D gene is TRBD2 (5 bases). The germline CDR1 and CDR2 sequences are KGHSH and LQKENI. The length of the CDR3 is 14 residues. V was shortened by 3 bases and J by 4 bases, with 10 bases between the two germline ends. The CDR3 DNA is TGTGCCAGCTCACCCTCCCGGGGTTACAATGAGCAGTTCTTC. It yields the protein CASSPSRGYNEQFF.

The rearrangement uses TRBV4-1 and TRBJ1-1; D may be TRBD1 (6 bases). The V gene's germline CDR1 is MGHRA and CDR2 YSYEKL. V lost 4 bases and J lost 1, with 16 bases in between. CDR3 length: 16 amino acids. In DNA, the CDR3 is TGCGCCAGCAGCCCGGGGTGGGGGCAGTCGAACACTGAAGCTTTCTTT. Translating it yields CASSPGWGQSNTEAFF.